This T cell receptor beta chain came from a study of blood T cell repertoires in COVID-19. Study-level background: Sample material is recorded as cDNA or gDNA derived from T cells, B-cell-depleted T cells, or PBMCs.

Participant age was about 18 to 89 years, and participants resided in approximately 25 US areas. Participants were placed into cohorts based on the clinical history they reported. All recovered Cohort 3 donors got two negative PCRs, got clearance, or saw symptom resolution. Repertoires were generated with immunoSEQ multiplex PCR, while TCRdb's copy carries only in-frame clones and drops some. The sample has approximately 220,000 clones, approximately 90% seen once. V lost 5 bases and J lost 0, with 13 bases in between. CDR1 and CDR2 from the germline V gene are SGHVS and FNYEAQ. CDR3 length: 16 residues.

Material for sequencing was PBMCs or T cells enriched from blood (not recorded which). This chain connects TRBV7-6 to TRBJ2-2, with D possibly being TRBD1 (6 bases). The clonotype was recovered from a man between 25 and 39 years old who had recovered from COVID-19. The CDR3 nucleotides are TGTGCCAGCAGCCCAGGGGTCCCGACGAACACCGGGGAGCTGTTTTTT. Amino acid sequence: CASSPGVPTNTGELFF.